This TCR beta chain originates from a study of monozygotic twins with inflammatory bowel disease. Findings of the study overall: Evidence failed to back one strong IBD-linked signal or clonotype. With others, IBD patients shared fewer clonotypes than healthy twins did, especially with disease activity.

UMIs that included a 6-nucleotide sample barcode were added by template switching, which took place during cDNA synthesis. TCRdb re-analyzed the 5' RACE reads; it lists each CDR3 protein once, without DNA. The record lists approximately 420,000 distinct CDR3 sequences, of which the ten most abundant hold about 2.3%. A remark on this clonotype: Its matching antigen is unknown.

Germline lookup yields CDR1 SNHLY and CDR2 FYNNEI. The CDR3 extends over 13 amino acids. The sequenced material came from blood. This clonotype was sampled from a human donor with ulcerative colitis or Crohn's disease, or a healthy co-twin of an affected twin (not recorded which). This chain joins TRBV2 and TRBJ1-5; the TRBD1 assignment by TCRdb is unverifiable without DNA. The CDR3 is CASRGGSNQPQHF.